These T cell receptor beta chains were read from a single sample in a study of blood T cell repertoires in COVID-19. Some clones are missing from TCRdb's copy, which holds only in-frame ones; the method was immunoSEQ multiplex PCR. The repertoire consists of about 200,000 clones, with almost 90% occurring once and the leading ten covering about 1.5%. The specimen sequenced was peripheral blood. The receptors stem from a man between 18 and 29 years old with active or convalescent COVID-19. The CDR3 runs from the conserved cysteine through the conserved F or W. D genes are given only for firm matches. Clone sizes are given selectively: once, few, many, or a class where the clone is expanded.

V gene: TRBV6-5; J gene: TRBJ1-6; clone size: NA; D gene: TRBD1; CDR3 DNA: TGTGCCAGCTCATGCGGGACAGGTAATTCACCCCTCCACTTT; CDR3 protein: CASSCGTGNSPLHF
V gene: TRBV6-5; J gene: TRBJ2-2; clone size: once; D gene: NA; CDR3 DNA: TGTGCCAGCAGTCCTCGTATGGGGGCCACCGGGGAGCTGTTTTTT; CDR3 protein: CASSPRMGATGELFF
V gene: TRBV19; J gene: TRBJ1-4; clone size: NA; D gene: NA; CDR3 DNA: TGTGCCAGTAGTCTCGGGACACAGAATGAAAAACTGTTTTTT; CDR3 protein: CASSLGTQNEKLFF
V gene: TRBV28; J gene: TRBJ1-2; clone size: NA; D gene: NA; CDR3 DNA: NA; CDR3 protein: CASSSSDTLGHNYGYTF
V gene: TRBV5-1; J gene: TRBJ2-1; clone size: NA; D gene: TRBD2; CDR3 DNA: TGCGCCAGCAGCTTGGTAGCGGGAGGGCACAATGAGCAGTTCTTC; CDR3 protein: CASSLVAGGHNEQFF
V gene: TRBV28; J gene: TRBJ2-2; clone size: NA; D gene: NA; CDR3 DNA: TGTGCCAGCAGGGACATTCAAGGGGCTGGCGGGGAGCTGTTTTTT; CDR3 protein: CASRDIQGAGGELFF
V gene: TRBV10-3; J gene: TRBJ2-7; clone size: NA; D gene: TRBD2; CDR3 DNA: TGTGCCATCAGTGCGGCTAGCGGAGTGGGGTACGAGCAGTACTTC; CDR3 protein: CAISAASGVGYEQYF
V gene: TRBV4-1; J gene: TRBJ1-1; clone size: once; D gene: NA; CDR3 DNA: TGCGCCAGCAGCCAAGATAGTTGGGGGGTATCCTTT; CDR3 protein: CASSQDSWGVSF
V gene: TRBV21-1; J gene: TRBJ2-7; clone size: NA; D gene: NA; CDR3 DNA: TGTGTCAGCGGGCGGGGGACCTACGAGCAGTACTTC; CDR3 protein: CVSGRGTYEQYF
V gene: TRBV11-2; J gene: TRBJ1-1; clone size: NA; D gene: NA; CDR3 DNA: TGTGCCAGCAGCCAAACCCCCCAGGGCTTCACTGAAGCTTTCTTT; CDR3 protein: CASSQTPQGFTEAFF
V gene: TRBV29-1; J gene: TRBJ2-1; clone size: NA; D gene: NA; CDR3 DNA: TGCAGCGTTGTTTGGGCGCCGAGCTCCTACAATGAGCAGTTCTTC; CDR3 protein: CSVVWAPSSYNEQFF
V gene: TRBV6-2/TRBV6-3; J gene: TRBJ2-7; clone size: NA; D gene: NA; CDR3 DNA: TGTGCCAGCACTTACCTATCTATAACCCCCTACGAGCAGTACTTC; CDR3 protein: CASTYLSITPYEQYF
V gene: TRBV15; J gene: TRBJ2-7; clone size: few; D gene: TRBD1; CDR3 DNA: TGTGCCACCAGCAGAGACCAGACAGGGGTCTACGAGCAGTACTTC; CDR3 protein: CATSRDQTGVYEQYF
V gene: TRBV9; J gene: TRBJ2-5; clone size: NA; D gene: TRBD1; CDR3 DNA: TGTGCCAGCAGCGTTGCTGGGACAGCTATGGAGACCCAGTACTTC; CDR3 protein: CASSVAGTAMETQYF
V gene: TRBV7-8; J gene: TRBJ2-1; clone size: NA; D gene: NA; CDR3 DNA: TGTGCCAGCAGCTTTAGCGGCCCCGGGAACAATGAGCAGTTCTTC; CDR3 protein: CASSFSGPGNNEQFF
V gene: TRBV7-2; J gene: TRBJ2-3; clone size: NA; D gene: NA; CDR3 DNA: TGTGCCAGCAGCCCATGGCTACAGGACACAGATACGCAGTATTTT; CDR3 protein: CASSPWLQDTDTQYF
V gene: TRBV12-2; J gene: TRBJ2-5; clone size: NA; D gene: NA; CDR3 DNA: TGTGCAAGTCGCACCCGGACTAGCGGGGTTTCGCGGGAGACCCAGTACTTC; CDR3 protein: CASRTRTSGVSRETQYF
V gene: TRBV7-8; J gene: TRBJ2-3; clone size: NA; D gene: NA; CDR3 DNA: TGTGCCAGCAGCATACTCCAGGGCACAGATACGCAGTATTTT; CDR3 protein: CASSILQGTDTQYF
V gene: TRBV24-1; J gene: TRBJ1-5; clone size: NA; D gene: NA; CDR3 DNA: TGTGCCACCGGAGGATTCAACACGAACCTTGAGCATTTT; CDR3 protein: CATGGFNTNLEHF
V gene: TRBV7-8; J gene: TRBJ1-6; clone size: NA; D gene: NA; CDR3 DNA: TGTGCCAGCAGCCTAAATTCACCCCTCCACTTT; CDR3 protein: CASSLNSPLHF
V gene: TRBV2; J gene: TRBJ2-7; clone size: NA; D gene: NA; CDR3 DNA: TGTGCCAGCAGCCCCGGGCGGGATGTCCTGTCCGAGCAGTACTTC; CDR3 protein: CASSPGRDVLSEQYF
V gene: TRBV28; J gene: TRBJ2-7; clone size: NA; D gene: TRBD2; CDR3 DNA: TGTGCCAGCGAGACCAAAAGCGGGAGCCGGGGCTACGAGCAGTACTTC; CDR3 protein: CASETKSGSRGYEQYF
V gene: TRBV11-2; J gene: TRBJ2-1; clone size: NA; D gene: TRBD2; CDR3 DNA: TGTGCCAGCAGCCCTCGTCGTAGCGGGACCAACAATGAGCAGTTCTTC; CDR3 protein: CASSPRRSGTNNEQFF
V gene: TRBV27; J gene: TRBJ1-2; clone size: few; D gene: NA; CDR3 DNA: TGTGCCAGCAGTTCACTGTCAGGGTTACAGAGCGTCTATGGCTACACCTTC; CDR3 protein: CASSSLSGLQSVYGYTF
V gene: TRBV2; J gene: TRBJ2-2; clone size: NA; D gene: NA; CDR3 DNA: TGTGCCACCGGGACAACGAACACCGGGGAGCTGTTTTTT; CDR3 protein: CATGTTNTGELFF
V gene: TRBV11-2; J gene: TRBJ2-1; clone size: NA; D gene: NA; CDR3 DNA: TGTGCCAGCAGCTTAGAAGTGAGTCCCCGATACAATGAGCAGTTCTTC; CDR3 protein: CASSLEVSPRYNEQFF
V gene: TRBV6-5; J gene: TRBJ1-5; clone size: NA; D gene: TRBD1; CDR3 DNA: TGTGCCAGCAGGGGGGACAGGGCTAAGGGGCAGCCCCAGCATTTT; CDR3 protein: CASRGDRAKGQPQHF
V gene: TRBV6-5; J gene: TRBJ2-7; clone size: many; D gene: TRBD2; CDR3 DNA: TGTGCCAGCAGTTACTCTCTAGCGGGGTCCTACGAGCAGTACTTC; CDR3 protein: CASSYSLAGSYEQYF
V gene: TRBV27; J gene: TRBJ1-1; clone size: once; D gene: NA; CDR3 DNA: TGTGCCAGCAGTTTGACCCGGACAGCGAACACTGAAGCTTTCTTT; CDR3 protein: CASSLTRTANTEAFF
V gene: TRBV27; J gene: TRBJ2-7; clone size: NA; D gene: TRBD1; CDR3 DNA: TGTGCCAGCAGTTCTCGACAGGGGAGTTTCTACGAGCAGTACTTC; CDR3 protein: CASSSRQGSFYEQYF
V gene: TRBV7-3; J gene: TRBJ2-1; clone size: NA; D gene: NA; CDR3 DNA: TGTGCCAGCAGCTTAGCTAGTCTAGCAAATGAGCAGTTCTTC; CDR3 protein: CASSLASLANEQFF
V gene: TRBV7-2; J gene: TRBJ1-5; clone size: NA; D gene: TRBD1; CDR3 DNA: TGTGCCAGCAGCTCTCCCGGACAGGGGGCCGGCAATCAGCCCCAGCATTTT; CDR3 protein: CASSSPGQGAGNQPQHF
V gene: TRBV6-5; J gene: TRBJ2-5; clone size: NA; D gene: NA; CDR3 DNA: TGTGCCAGCAACATAGGGGCCATGAGCCAAGAGACCCAGTACTTC; CDR3 protein: CASNIGAMSQETQYF
V gene: TRBV28; J gene: TRBJ1-5; clone size: NA; D gene: TRBD1; CDR3 DNA: TGTGCCAGCAGTTTATATGGGACAGGGTGGGCTCAGCCCCAGCATTTT; CDR3 protein: CASSLYGTGWAQPQHF
V gene: TRBV6-2/TRBV6-3; J gene: TRBJ2-7; clone size: once; D gene: TRBD2; CDR3 DNA: TGTGCCAGCAGTGAGGGACTAGCCTTGGGGGAGCAGTACTTC; CDR3 protein: CASSEGLALGEQYF
V gene: TRBV2; J gene: TRBJ1-3; clone size: NA; D gene: NA; CDR3 DNA: TGTGCCAGCAGTGAAGGGCAGGCCGGCAACACCATATATTTT; CDR3 protein: CASSEGQAGNTIYF